These 18 T cell receptor beta chains were all obtained from the same sample, sequenced in a study of T cells in localized non-small cell lung cancer. The assay was immunoSEQ multiplex PCR, and TCRdb's table has in-frame clones only and misses some. Seen here are roughly 33,000 clones, 88% observed once, and the top ten hold roughly 4%. The material was peripheral blood, obtained before any cancer treatment. Receptor source: a woman between 35 and 75 years old with stage I lung adenocarcinoma.

CDR3 in amino acids: CASSEYRQGLGTEAFF. Here the CDR3 DNA reads TGTGCCAGCAGTGAATATAGGCAGGGGCTGGGCACTGAAGCTTTCTTT. The chain carries TRBV25-1 and TRBJ1-1; a possible D gene is TRBD1 (6 bases). CDR3 size: 16 residues. V lost 0 bases, J lost 4 bases, and 15 bases lay in between. The germline CDR1 and CDR2 sequences are MGHDK and SYGVNS. The full variable domain, its missing parts supplied by reference TRBV25-1 and TRBJ1-1, is EADIYQTPRYLVIGTGKKITLECSQTMGHDKMYWYQQDPGMELHLIHYSYGVNSTEKGDLSSESTVSRIRTEHFPLTLESARPSHTSQYLCASSEYRQGLGTEAFFGQGTRLTVV.

This clone was seen only a few times. The rearrangement uses TRBV27 and TRBJ1-1, with 7 bases lining up with TRBD1. The junction had 11 bases not matched to a gene; V was cut back by 5 bases and J by 5 bases. Germline-derived CDR1 and CDR2 are MNHEY and SMNVEV (reference sequence). This CDR3 is built from 15 residues. The CDR3 bases are TGTGCCAGCAGTCCTACGACAGGGAGGAGGACTGAAGCTTTCTTT. It translates to CASSPTTGRRTEAFF.

The chain combines TRBV5-1 with TRBJ2-3; 7 nucleotides agree with TRBD2. The CDR3 covers 14 residues. The trim removed 3 bases at V and 6 bases at J, leaving 7 bases unmatched. The germline CDR1 and CDR2 sequences are SGHRS and YFSETQ. CDR3 residues: CASSSEPSGDTQYF. The CDR3 bases are TGCGCCAGCAGCTCCGAACCTAGCGGCGATACGCAGTATTTT. Filled out from reference TRBV5-1 and TRBJ2-3, the complete variable domain reads KAGVTQTPRYLIKTRGQQVTLSCSPISGHRSVSWYQQTPGQGLQFLFEYFSETQRNKGNFPGRFSGRQFSNSRSEMNVSTLELGDSALYLCASSSEPSGDTQYFGPGTRLTVL.

The rearrangement joins TRBV2 to TRBJ1-2, with a possible D match to TRBD1 (5 bases). V lost 4 bases, J lost 6 bases, and 9 bases lay in between. The CDR3 totals 12 residues. Germline V lookup: CDR1 SNHLY, CDR2 FYNNEI. CDR3 nucleotide sequence: TGTGCCAGCAGTGTTGGGGCTGATGGCTACACCTTC. It yields the protein CASSVGADGYTF.

The rearrangement uses TRBV14 and TRBJ2-1; D gene ambiguous. CDR1 is SGHDN, CDR2 FVKESK, per germline. There are 18 residues in the CDR3. The V end lost 0 bases, the J end lost 6 bases, and 21 bases lay between the germline ends. The CDR3 is CASSQDPHAAPGGNEQFF. The CDR3 coding sequence is TGTGCCAGCAGCCAAGACCCCCACGCGGCACCTGGCGGCAATGAGCAGTTCTTC.

This chain links TRBV5-4 with TRBJ2-5; 8 bases map to TRBD2. Germline-derived CDR1 and CDR2 are SGHNT and YYREEE (reference sequence). The CDR3 length is 17 residues. V lost 0 bases and J lost 1; bases outside the gene matches: 8. In nucleotides, the CDR3 is TGTGCCAGCAGCTTGGAGGGCTCCGGGGGGGTCCAAGAGACCCAGTACTTC. This encodes CASSLEGSGGVQETQYF.

V gene TRBV4-3 combines with J gene TRBJ1-5; possibly TRBD1 for D (6 bases). In germline, CDR1 is LGHNA, CDR2 YSLEER. The ends were cut back, 1 base at V and 1 base at J, with 8 bases in the middle. CDR3 size: 15 residues. This chain's CDR3 is CASSQGGGSNQPQHF. The CDR3 coding sequence is TGCGCCAGCAGCCAAGGAGGGGGGAGCAATCAGCCCCAGCATTTT.

This clone was recorded a few times. The chain links TRBV6-5 to TRBJ2-5; 8 positions match TRBD1. The V gene end was trimmed by 6 bases and the J gene end by 5 bases; junction bases not matched to a gene: 5. The CDR3 contains 13 residues. Looked up from germline, CDR1 is MNHEY and CDR2 is SVGAGI. The CDR3 DNA is TGTGCCAGCAGGGACAGGGTCAGGGAGACCCAGTACTTC. This encodes CASRDRVRETQYF.

The chain combines TRBV5-6 with TRBJ1-6, with 9 bases matching TRBD1. Unmatched junction bases numbered 14, after V lost 4 bases and J lost 9 bases. Germline V gene data show CDR1 as SGHDT and CDR2 as YYEEEE. The length of the CDR3 is 17 residues. The CDR3 nucleotides are TGTGCCAGCAGCATCCGCTGGGGACAGGGCGGAGGTTCACCCCTCCACTTT. Translation: CASSIRWGQGGGSPLHF.

This clone is a singleton in its sample. V usage is TRBV7-6 and J usage is TRBJ2-3, with 9 bases aligning to TRBD2. Germline V CDR1 and CDR2: SGHVS, FNYEAQ. With 2 bases clipped from V and 8 bases from J, the junction kept 11 bases outside the gene matches. This CDR3 is 16 amino acids long. The CDR3, as DNA: TGTGCCAGCAGCTTATGCGTAGCGGGGGATTCATGTACGCAGTATTTT. Protein product: CASSLCVAGDSCTQYF.

This chain connects TRBV4-3 to TRBJ2-3; 7 bases are shared with TRBD1. This CDR3 region has 17 residues. Unmatched junction bases numbered 6, after V lost 0 bases and J lost 0 bases. Looked up from germline, CDR1 is LGHNA and CDR2 is YSLEER. CDR3 loop: CASSQDGTAGSTDTQYF. In DNA, the CDR3 is TGCGCCAGCAGCCAAGATGGGACAGCAGGAAGCACAGATACGCAGTATTTT.

The chain is built from TRBV5-4 and TRBJ2-5; 8 bases are a match to TRBD2. The ends lost 3 bases at V and 5 bases at J; junction bases unmatched: 15. This CDR3 region has 17 residues. Germline CDR1 SGHNT, CDR2 YYREEE (reference sequence). The CDR3 sequence: CASSWGAGTRGIETQYF. CDR3 coding DNA: TGTGCCAGCAGCTGGGGGGCCGGGACTAGAGGGATTGAGACCCAGTACTTC.

The chain joins TRBV5-1 to TRBJ1-1; TRBD1 matches at 11 bases. This CDR3 has 14 amino acids. Trimming removed 4 bases from V and 5 bases from J; junction bases left unmatched: 4. Germline CDR1 SGHRS, CDR2 YFSETQ. CDR3 amino acids: CASSGTGGGTEAFF. In DNA, the CDR3 is TGCGCCAGCAGCGGGACAGGGGGAGGGACTGAAGCTTTCTTT.

The chain joins TRBV6-5 to TRBJ1-1; D uncertain. The germline gives CDR1 MNHEY, CDR2 SVGAGI. This CDR3 contains 14 residues. Trimming removed 2 bases from V and 8 bases from J, with 15 bases in between. CDR3 DNA: TGTGCCAGCAGTTACGAAGCCGGGGTGAGGGAAGCTTTCTTT. The encoded protein is CASSYEAGVREAFF.

This chain links TRBV7-8 with TRBJ2-1, with D perhaps given as TRBD1 or TRBD2 (6 bases each). From germline, CDR1 is SGHVS and CDR2 FQNEAQ. There are 14 residues in the CDR3. Trimming removed 0 bases from V and 8 bases from J, with 11 bases in between. CDR3 region: CASSLATGGDEQFF. The CDR3 DNA follows: TGTGCCAGCAGCTTAGCGACCGGGGGCGATGAGCAGTTCTTC.

The chain recombines TRBV20-1 with TRBJ1-2; D uncertain. The germline V gene has CDR1 DFQATT and CDR2 SNEGSKA (reference sequence). The CDR3 has 11 residues. V was trimmed by 4 bases and J by 3 bases, leaving 6 bases between them. This CDR3 is CSAIAYYGYTF. CDR3 nucleotides: TGCAGTGCTATAGCCTACTATGGCTACACCTTC.

The rearrangement joins TRBV14 to TRBJ2-7, with D possibly TRBD1 on 5 matching bases. V lost 0 bases and J 5 bases, leaving 11 bases between the germline ends. Germline assignment: CDR1 SGHDN and CDR2 FVKESK. This CDR3 has 14 amino acids. The CDR3 nucleotides read TGTGCCAGCAGCCAAGATTGGGGCGGAAACGAGCAGTACTTC. This codes for CASSQDWGGNEQYF. Filled out from reference TRBV14 and TRBJ2-7, the complete variable domain reads EAGVTQFPSHSVIEKGQTVTLRCDPISGHDNLYWYRRVMGKEIKFLLHFVKESKQDESGMPNNRFLAERTGGTYSTLKVQPAELEDSGVYFCASSQDWGGNEQYFGPGTRLTVT.

This clone was found once. V is TRBV5-1 and J is TRBJ2-7; no definite D call. Germline V gives CDR1 SGHRS, CDR2 YFSETQ. V shed 4 bases and J shed 0 bases, with 8 bases lying between them. CDR3 size: 13 residues. The CDR3 nucleotides read TGCGCCAGCAGCAACGCAGGCTCCTACGAGCAGTACTTC. Translating it yields CASSNAGSYEQYF. The whole variable domain, remainder taken from reference TRBV5-1 and TRBJ2-7, is KAGVTQTPRYLIKTRGQQVTLSCSPISGHRSVSWYQQTPGQGLQFLFEYFSETQRNKGNFPGRFSGRQFSNSRSEMNVSTLELGDSALYLCASSNAGSYEQYFGPGTRLTVT.